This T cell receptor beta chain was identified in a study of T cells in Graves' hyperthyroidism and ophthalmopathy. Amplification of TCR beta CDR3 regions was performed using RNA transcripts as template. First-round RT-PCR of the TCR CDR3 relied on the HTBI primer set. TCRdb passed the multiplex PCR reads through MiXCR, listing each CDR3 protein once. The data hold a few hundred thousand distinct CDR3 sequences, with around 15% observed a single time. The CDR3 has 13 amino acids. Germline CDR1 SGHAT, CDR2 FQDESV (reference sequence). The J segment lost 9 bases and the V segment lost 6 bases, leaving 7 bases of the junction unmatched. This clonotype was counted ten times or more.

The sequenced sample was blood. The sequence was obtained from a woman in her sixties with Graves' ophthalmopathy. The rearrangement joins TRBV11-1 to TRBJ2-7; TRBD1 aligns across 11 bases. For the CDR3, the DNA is TGTGCCAGCAGATCCGGACAGGGGGCTTCGCAGTACTTC. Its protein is CASRSGQGASQYF.